The source of this TCR beta chain is a study of response to subunit inactivated influenza vaccine. Study conclusions and caveats: Few additional T cells are recruited per seasonal influenza vaccination, authors suggested.

Germline lookup yields CDR1 SGHRS and CDR2 YFSETQ. The CDR3 has 14 amino acids. V was pared by 2 bases and J by 4 bases, with 10 bases between. In its sample, this clonotype was seen many times. Its antigen is not known. A single record per CDR3 protein comes from TCRdb applying MiXCR to the RT-PCR reads. The sample holds a few hundred thousand distinct CDR3 sequences, 9.5% to 13% seen once. The sample consisted of PBMCs from blood, taken around seven weeks after vaccination. The rearrangement uses TRBV5-1 and TRBJ1-3, with D tentatively TRBD1 (5 bases). The clonotype was recovered from a man aged 45-65 years who received an inactivated influenza vaccine. The CDR3: CASSFGTDGNTIYF. The CDR3 DNA follows: TGCGCCAGCAGCTTTGGGACGGACGGAAACACCATATATTTT.